The 10 T cell receptor beta chains reported below all come from one sample, sequenced in a study of shared clonotypes between healthy human individuals. TCRdb's copy holds only in-frame clones and misses some; the assay was immunoSEQ multiplex PCR. The table has about 510,000 clones, 60% to 85% seen once. The sample was PBMCs. These receptors came from a woman aged 35 to 49 in good health. Some clones in this sample may be carry-over from other donors' samples.

The chain carries TRBV6-1 and TRBJ2-7; 12 bases fit TRBD2. The V and J ends lost 2 bases and 3 bases, in that order; junction bases with no gene match: 8. Germline values: CDR1 MNHNS, CDR2 SASEGT. This CDR3 contains 17 residues. The CDR3 region is CASSEYLAGGGGYEQYF. The CDR3 nucleotides read TGTGCCAGCAGTGAATATCTAGCGGGAGGGGGTGGCTACGAGCAGTACTTC.

The chain uses TRBV15 and TRBJ2-7, with TRBD2 identical over 7 bases. There are 15 residues in the CDR3. CDR1 is LNHNV and CDR2 is YYDKDF in the germline V gene (reference sequence). Trimming at V came to 3 bases and at J to 6 bases, leaving 11 bases not matched to a gene. The DNA for the CDR3 is TGTGCCACCAGCAGGGGGAGGGAGGGCCTCTCCGAGCAGTACTTC. Protein sequence: CATSRGREGLSEQYF.

The chain carries TRBV2 and TRBJ2-1, with TRBD2 matching 8 bases. Germline CDR1 reads SNHLY; CDR2 reads FYNNEI. This CDR3 region has 16 residues. With 4 bases clipped from V and 2 bases from J, the junction kept 7 bases outside the gene matches. CDR3 bases: TGTGCCAGCAGTGGTATTAGCGGGAACCCCTACAATGAGCAGTTCTTC. Its protein is CASSGISGNPYNEQFF. Combining the CDR3 with reference TRBV2 and TRBJ2-1 gives the whole variable domain EPEVTQTPSHQVTQMGQEVILRCVPISNHLYFYWYRQILGQKVEFLVSFYNNEISEKSEIFDDQFSVERPDGSNFTLKIRSTKLEDSAMYFCASSGISGNPYNEQFFGPGTRLTVL.

The rearrangement joins TRBV28 to TRBJ1-1; D remains unclear. Germline-derived CDR1 and CDR2 are MDHEN and SYDVKM. The CDR3 extends over 12 amino acids. V lost 5 bases to trimming and J lost 7 bases, with 11 bases between them. The CDR3 DNA sequence: TGTGCCAGCAGTCCCGGACCGGTTGAAGCTTTCTTT. It encodes CASSPGPVEAFF.

The chain carries TRBV5-5 and TRBJ2-7; TRBD2 might be the D (5 bases). This CDR3 is built from 15 residues. V lost 4 bases and J lost 0, with 14 bases in between. Germline V gene data show CDR1 as SGHKS and CDR2 as YYEKEE (reference sequence). The CDR3 spells CASSQDPSSSYEQYF. In DNA, the CDR3 is TGTGCCAGCAGCCAAGATCCTAGCAGCTCCTACGAGCAGTACTTC. Looking up the rest from reference TRBV5-5 and TRBJ2-7 gives the full variable domain: DAGVTQSPTHLIKTRGQQVTLRCSPISGHKSVSWYQQVLGQGPQFIFQYYEKEERGRGNFPDRFSARQFPNYSSELNVNALLLGDSALYLCASSQDPSSSYEQYFGPGTRLTVT.

This clone has a handful of counts. The chain links TRBV6-1 to TRBJ2-1, with D possibly being TRBD2 (5 bases). The CDR3 is 15 amino acids. Looked up from germline, CDR1 is MNHNS and CDR2 is SASEGT. V gave up 2 bases and J gave up 5 bases, with 13 bases separating them. The CDR3 sequence is CASSERSGFNNEQFF. In DNA form, the CDR3 reads TGTGCCAGCAGTGAACGGTCGGGATTCAACAATGAGCAGTTCTTC.

This chain connects TRBV19 to TRBJ2-4, with 9 bases identical to TRBD1. Germline V gene sequence: CDR1 LNHDA, CDR2 SQIVND (reference sequence). This CDR3 contains 14 residues. With 9 bases clipped from V and 1 base from J, the junction kept 4 bases outside the gene matches. CDR3 nucleotides: TGTGCCAGCCGGGACAGGGAGGCCAAAAACATTCAGTACTTC. It yields the protein CASRDREAKNIQYF.

This clone was seen ten or more times. The rearrangement joins TRBV25-1 to TRBJ2-7; 7 bases line up with TRBD1. The CDR3 loop spans 12 amino acids. Losses at the gene ends were 7 bases for V and 3 bases for J; bases not matched to a gene: 3. Germline V gives CDR1 MGHDK, CDR2 SYGVNS. This CDR3 is CASMGQNYEQYF. The CDR3 region has the DNA TGTGCCAGCATGGGACAGAACTACGAGCAGTACTTC.

The chain recombines TRBV5-1 with TRBJ2-1; TRBD2 aligns across 11 bases. The CDR3 loop spans 16 amino acids. Unmatched junction bases numbered 4, after V lost 5 bases and J lost 0 bases. Germline values: CDR1 SGHRS, CDR2 YFSETQ. DNA of the CDR3: TGCGCCAGCAGGATAGCGGGAGGGAGCTCCTACAATGAGCAGTTCTTC. Protein: CASRIAGGSSYNEQFF.

This chain uses TRBV5-6 with TRBJ2-7, with 10 nucleotides matching TRBD1. CDR1 SGHDT and CDR2 YYEEEE come from the germline V gene. The CDR3 runs 16 residues. Trimming cost V 3 bases and J 4 bases; bases outside gene matches: 10. The CDR3 protein is CASSYTGTGAIYEQYF. The CDR3 nucleotides read TGTGCCAGCAGCTATACCGGGACAGGGGCGATATACGAGCAGTACTTC. The variable domain in full, with the rest retrieved from reference TRBV5-6 and TRBJ2-7, is DAGVTQSPTHLIKTRGQQVTLRCSPKSGHDTVSWYQQALGQGPQFIFQYYEEEERQRGNFPDRFSGHQFPNYSSELNVNALLLGDSALYLCASSYTGTGAIYEQYFGPGTRLTVT.